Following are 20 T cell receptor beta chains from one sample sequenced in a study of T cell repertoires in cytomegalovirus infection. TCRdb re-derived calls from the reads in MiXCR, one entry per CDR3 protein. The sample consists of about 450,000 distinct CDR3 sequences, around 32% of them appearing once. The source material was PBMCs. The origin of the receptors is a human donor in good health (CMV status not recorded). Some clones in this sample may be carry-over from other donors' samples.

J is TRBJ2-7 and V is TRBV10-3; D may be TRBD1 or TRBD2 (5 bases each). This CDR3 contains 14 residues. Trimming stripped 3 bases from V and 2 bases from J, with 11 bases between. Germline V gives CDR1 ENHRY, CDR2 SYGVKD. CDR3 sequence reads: CAISDRDGTYEQYF. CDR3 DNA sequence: TGTGCCATCAGTGATCGGGACGGGACCTACGAGCAGTACTTC.

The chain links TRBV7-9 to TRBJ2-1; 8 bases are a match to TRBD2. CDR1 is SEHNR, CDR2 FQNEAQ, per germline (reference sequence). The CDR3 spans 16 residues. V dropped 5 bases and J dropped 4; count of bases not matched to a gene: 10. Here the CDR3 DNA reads TGTGCCAGCAGCCCTGAAAGCGGGGGTGGGTACAATGAGCAGTTCTTC. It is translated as CASSPESGGGYNEQFF.

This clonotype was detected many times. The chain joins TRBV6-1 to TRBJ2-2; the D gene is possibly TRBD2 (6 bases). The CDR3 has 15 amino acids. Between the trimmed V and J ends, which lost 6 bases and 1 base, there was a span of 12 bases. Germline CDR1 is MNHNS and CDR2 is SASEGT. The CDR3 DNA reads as TGTGCCAGCAGCCCGACTAGAGGGAACACCGGGGAGCTGTTTTTT. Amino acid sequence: CASSPTRGNTGELFF.

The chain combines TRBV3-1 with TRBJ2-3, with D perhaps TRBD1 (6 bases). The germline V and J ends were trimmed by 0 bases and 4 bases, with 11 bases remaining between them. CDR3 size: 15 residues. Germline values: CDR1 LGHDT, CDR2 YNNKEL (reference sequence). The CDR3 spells CASSQDQGLADTQYF. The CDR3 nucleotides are TGTGCCAGCAGCCAAGATCAGGGGTTAGCAGATACGCAGTATTTT.

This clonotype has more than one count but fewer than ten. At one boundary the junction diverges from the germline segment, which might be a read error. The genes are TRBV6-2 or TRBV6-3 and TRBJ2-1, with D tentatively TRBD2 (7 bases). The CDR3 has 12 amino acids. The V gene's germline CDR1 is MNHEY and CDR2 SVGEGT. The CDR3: CASSYFAGARDF. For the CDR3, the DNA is TGTGCCAGCAGTTACTTCGCGGGGGCCAGGGACTTC.

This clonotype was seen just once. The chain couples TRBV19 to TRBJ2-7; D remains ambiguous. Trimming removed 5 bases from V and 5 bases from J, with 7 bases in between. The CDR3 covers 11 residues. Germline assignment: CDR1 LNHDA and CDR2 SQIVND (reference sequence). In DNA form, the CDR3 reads TGTGCCAGTAGTTTTACCGACGAGCAGTACTTC. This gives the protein CASSFTDEQYF.

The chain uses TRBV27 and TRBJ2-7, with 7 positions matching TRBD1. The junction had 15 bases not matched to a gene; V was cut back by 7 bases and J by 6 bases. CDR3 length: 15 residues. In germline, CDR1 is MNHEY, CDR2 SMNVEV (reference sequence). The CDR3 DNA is TGTGCCAGCATCCCCTCGGGAACAGGGGAAGGCGAGCAGTACTTC. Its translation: CASIPSGTGEGEQYF.

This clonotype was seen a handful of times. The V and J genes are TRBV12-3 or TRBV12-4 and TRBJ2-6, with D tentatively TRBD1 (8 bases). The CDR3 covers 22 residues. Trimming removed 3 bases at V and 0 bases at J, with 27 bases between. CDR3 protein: CASSFLWRGLRGPNSGANVLTF. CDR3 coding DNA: TGTGCCAGCAGTTTTCTGTGGCGGGGGCTCAGGGGGCCAAACTCTGGGGCCAACGTCCTGACTTTC.

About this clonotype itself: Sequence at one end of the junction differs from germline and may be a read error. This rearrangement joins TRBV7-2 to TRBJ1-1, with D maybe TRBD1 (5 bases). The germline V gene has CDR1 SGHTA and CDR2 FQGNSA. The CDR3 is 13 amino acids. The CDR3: CDSSLQGLLRAFF. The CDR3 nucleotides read TGTGACAGCAGCTTGCAGGGCCTTCTCCGAGCTTTCTTT.

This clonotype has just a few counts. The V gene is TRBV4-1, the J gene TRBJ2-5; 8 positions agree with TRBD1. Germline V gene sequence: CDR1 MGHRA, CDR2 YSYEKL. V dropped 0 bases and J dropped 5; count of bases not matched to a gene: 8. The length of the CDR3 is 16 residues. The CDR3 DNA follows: TGCGCCAGCAGCCAAGATTGGCCAGGGGGCTCGGAGACCCAGTACTTC. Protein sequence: CASSQDWPGGSETQYF.

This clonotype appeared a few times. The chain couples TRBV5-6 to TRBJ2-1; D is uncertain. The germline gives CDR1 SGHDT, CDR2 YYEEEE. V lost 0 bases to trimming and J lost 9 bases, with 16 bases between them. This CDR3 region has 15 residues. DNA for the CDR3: TGTGCCAGCAGCTTGGGAACAGTTCTAGGTCCTGAGCAGTTCTTC. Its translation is CASSLGTVLGPEQFF.

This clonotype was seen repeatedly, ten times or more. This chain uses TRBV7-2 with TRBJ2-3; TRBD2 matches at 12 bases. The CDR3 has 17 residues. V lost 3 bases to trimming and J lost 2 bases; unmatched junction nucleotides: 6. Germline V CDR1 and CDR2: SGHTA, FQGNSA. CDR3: CASSFGWTSGATDTQYF. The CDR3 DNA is TGTGCCAGCAGCTTCGGGTGGACTAGCGGGGCCACAGATACGCAGTATTTT.

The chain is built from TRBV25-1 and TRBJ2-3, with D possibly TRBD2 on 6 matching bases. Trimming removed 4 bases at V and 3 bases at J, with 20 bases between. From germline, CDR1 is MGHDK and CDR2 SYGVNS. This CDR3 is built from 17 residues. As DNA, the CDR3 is TGTGCCAGCAGTGGAAGGGTTGGCGGGGCGCATACAGATACGCAGTATTTT. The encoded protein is CASSGRVGGAHTDTQYF.

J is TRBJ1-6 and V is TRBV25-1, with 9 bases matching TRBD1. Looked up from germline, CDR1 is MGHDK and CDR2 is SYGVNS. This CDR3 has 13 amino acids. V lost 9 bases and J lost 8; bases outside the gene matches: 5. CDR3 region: CASSDRGYSPLHF. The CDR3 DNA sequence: TGTGCCAGTTCGGACAGGGGATATTCACCCCTCCACTTT.

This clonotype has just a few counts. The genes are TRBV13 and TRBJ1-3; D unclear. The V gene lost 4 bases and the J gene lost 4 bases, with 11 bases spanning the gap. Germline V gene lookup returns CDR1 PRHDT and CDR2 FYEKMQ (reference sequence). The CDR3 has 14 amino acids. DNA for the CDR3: TGTGCCAGCAGCTACAAAGTGCTAGGAAACACCATATATTTT. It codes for CASSYKVLGNTIYF.

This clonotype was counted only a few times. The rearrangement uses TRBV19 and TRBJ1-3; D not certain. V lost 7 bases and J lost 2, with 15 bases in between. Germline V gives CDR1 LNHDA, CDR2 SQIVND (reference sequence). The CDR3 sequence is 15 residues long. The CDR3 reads CASTVAGEPGNTIYF. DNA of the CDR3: TGTGCCAGTACAGTGGCGGGAGAGCCTGGAAACACCATATATTTT.

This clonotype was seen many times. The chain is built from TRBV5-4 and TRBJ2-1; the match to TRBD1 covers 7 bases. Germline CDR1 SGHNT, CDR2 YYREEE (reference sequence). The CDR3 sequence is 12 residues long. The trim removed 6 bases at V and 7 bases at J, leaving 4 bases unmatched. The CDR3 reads CASTNRGNEQFF. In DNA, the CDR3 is TGTGCCAGCACCAACAGGGGTAATGAGCAGTTCTTC.

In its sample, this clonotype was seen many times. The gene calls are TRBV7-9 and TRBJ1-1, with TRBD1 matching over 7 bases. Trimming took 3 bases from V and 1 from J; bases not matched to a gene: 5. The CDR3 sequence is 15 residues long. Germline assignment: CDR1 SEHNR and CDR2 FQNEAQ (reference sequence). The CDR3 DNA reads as TGTGCCAGCAGCTTTAGAACAGGGGAGAACACTGAAGCTTTCTTT. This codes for CASSFRTGENTEAFF.

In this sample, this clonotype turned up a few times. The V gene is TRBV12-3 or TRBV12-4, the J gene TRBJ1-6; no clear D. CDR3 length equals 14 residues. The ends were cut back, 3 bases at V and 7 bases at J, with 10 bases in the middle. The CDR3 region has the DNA TGTGCCAGCAGTTTGGGTAGAGAGAATTCACCCCTCCACTTT. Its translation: CASSLGRENSPLHF.

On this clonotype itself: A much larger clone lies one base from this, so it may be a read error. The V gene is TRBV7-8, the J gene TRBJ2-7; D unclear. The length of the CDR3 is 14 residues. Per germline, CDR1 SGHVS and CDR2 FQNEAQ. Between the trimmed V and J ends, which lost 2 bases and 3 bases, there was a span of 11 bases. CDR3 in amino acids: CASSLQAGIYEQYF. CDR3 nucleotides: TGTGCCAGCAGCTTACAGGCAGGAATCTACGAGCAGTACTTC.